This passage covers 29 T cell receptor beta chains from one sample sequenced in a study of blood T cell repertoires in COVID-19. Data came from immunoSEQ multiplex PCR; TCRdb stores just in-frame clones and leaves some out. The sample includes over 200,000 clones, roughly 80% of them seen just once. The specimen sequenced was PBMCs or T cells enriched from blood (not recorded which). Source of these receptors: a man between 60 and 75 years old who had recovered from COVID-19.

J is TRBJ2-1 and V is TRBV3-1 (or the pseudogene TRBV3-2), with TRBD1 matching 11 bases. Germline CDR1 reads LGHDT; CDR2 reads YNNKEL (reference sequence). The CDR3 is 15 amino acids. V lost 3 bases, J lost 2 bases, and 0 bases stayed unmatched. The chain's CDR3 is CASSQDRGPYNEQFF. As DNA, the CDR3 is TGTGCCAGCAGCCAGGACAGGGGGCCCTACAATGAGCAGTTCTTC.

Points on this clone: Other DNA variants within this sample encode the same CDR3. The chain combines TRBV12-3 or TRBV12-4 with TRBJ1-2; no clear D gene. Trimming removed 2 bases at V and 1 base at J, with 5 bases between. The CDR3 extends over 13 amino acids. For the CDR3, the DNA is TGTGCCAGCAGTTTAACGGGTAACTATGGCTACACCTTC. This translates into CASSLTGNYGYTF.

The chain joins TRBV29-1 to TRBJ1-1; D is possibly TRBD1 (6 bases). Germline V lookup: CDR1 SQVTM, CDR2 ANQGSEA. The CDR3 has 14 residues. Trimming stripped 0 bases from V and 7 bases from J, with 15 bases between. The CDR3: CSVEDLGGDGEAFF. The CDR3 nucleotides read TGCAGCGTTGAAGACCTAGGGGGGGACGGTGAAGCTTTCTTT.

The CDR3 DNA reads TGTGCCAGTAGTATCGGCCCTGGGAGCACCATATATTTT. It encodes CASSIGPGSTIYF. The rearrangement links TRBV19 to TRBJ1-3, with D unclear. V was cut by 3 bases and J by 9 bases, with 12 bases left in between. This CDR3 is built from 13 residues. The germline gives CDR1 LNHDA, CDR2 SQIVND (reference sequence).

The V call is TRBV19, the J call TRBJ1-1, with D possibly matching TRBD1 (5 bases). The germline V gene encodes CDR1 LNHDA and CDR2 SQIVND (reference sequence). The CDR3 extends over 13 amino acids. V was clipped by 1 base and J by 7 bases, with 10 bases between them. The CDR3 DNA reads TGTGCCAGTAGTATAGGGAGGGACCTTGAAGCTTTCTTT. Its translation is CASSIGRDLEAFF.

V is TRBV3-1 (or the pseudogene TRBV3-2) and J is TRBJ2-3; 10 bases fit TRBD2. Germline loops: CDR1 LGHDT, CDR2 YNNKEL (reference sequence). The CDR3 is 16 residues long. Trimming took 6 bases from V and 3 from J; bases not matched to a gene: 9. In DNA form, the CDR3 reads TGTGCCAGCAGGCTCACAGCGGGGGGGGTAACAGATACGCAGTATTTT. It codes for CASRLTAGGVTDTQYF.

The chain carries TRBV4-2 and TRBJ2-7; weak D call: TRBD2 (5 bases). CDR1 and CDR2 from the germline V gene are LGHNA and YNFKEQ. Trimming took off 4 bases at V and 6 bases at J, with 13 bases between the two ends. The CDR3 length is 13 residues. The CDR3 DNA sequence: TGTGCCAGCAGCCCCCAAGGCCGGGGCGAGCAGTACTTC. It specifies CASSPQGRGEQYF.

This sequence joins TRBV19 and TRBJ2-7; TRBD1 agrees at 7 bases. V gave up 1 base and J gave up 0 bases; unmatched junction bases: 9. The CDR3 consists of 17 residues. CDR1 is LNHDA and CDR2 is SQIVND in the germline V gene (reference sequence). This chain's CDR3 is CASSIVATGRSSYEQYF. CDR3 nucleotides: TGTGCCAGTAGTATAGTCGCGACAGGGAGATCCTCCTACGAGCAGTACTTC. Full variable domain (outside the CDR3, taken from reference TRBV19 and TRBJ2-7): DGGITQSPKYLFRKEGQNVTLSCEQNLNHDAMYWYRQDPGQGLRLIYYSQIVNDFQKGDIAEGYSVSREKKESFPLTVTSAQKNPTAFYLCASSIVATGRSSYEQYFGPGTRLTVT.

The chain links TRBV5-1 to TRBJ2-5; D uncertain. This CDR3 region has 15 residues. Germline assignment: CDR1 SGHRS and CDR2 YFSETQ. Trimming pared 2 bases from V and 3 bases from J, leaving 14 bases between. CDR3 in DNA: TGCGCCAGCAGCTTCAGAGACAACGGAAAAGAGACCCAGTACTTC. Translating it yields CASSFRDNGKETQYF. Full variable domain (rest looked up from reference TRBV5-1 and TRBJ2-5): KAGVTQTPRYLIKTRGQQVTLSCSPISGHRSVSWYQQTPGQGLQFLFEYFSETQRNKGNFPGRFSGRQFSNSRSEMNVSTLELGDSALYLCASSFRDNGKETQYFGPGTRLLVL.

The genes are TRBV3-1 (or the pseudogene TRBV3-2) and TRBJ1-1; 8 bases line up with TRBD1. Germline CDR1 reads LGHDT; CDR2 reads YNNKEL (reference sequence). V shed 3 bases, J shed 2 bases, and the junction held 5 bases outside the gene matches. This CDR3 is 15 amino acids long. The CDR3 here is CASSHLDRGNTEAFF. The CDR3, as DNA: TGTGCCAGCAGCCACCTCGACAGGGGCAACACTGAAGCTTTCTTT.

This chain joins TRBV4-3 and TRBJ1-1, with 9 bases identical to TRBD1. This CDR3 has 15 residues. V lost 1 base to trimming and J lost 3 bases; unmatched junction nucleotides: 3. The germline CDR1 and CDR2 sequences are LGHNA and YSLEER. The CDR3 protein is CASSQATGGHTEAFF. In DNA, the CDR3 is TGCGCCAGCAGCCAAGCAACAGGGGGCCACACTGAAGCTTTCTTT.

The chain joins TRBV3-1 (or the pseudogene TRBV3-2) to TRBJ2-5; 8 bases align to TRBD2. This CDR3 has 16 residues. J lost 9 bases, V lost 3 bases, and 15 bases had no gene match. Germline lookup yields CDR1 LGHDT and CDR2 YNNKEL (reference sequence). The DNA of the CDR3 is TGTGCCAGCAGCCACAAGCGGGTTAGCGGGGCCTTTGCCCAGTACTTC. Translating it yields CASSHKRVSGAFAQYF.

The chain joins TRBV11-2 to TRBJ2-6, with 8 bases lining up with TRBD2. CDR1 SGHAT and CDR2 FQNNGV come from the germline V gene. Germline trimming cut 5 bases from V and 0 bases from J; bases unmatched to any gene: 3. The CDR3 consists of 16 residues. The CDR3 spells CASSPAGVSGANVLTF. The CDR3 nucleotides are TGTGCCAGCAGCCCAGCGGGGGTCTCTGGGGCCAACGTCCTGACTTTC.

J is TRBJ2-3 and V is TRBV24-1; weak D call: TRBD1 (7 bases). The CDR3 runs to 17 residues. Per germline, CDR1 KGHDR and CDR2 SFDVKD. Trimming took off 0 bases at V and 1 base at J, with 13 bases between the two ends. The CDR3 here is CATSDLTGDSGTDTQYF. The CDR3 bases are TGTGCCACCAGTGATTTGACAGGGGACTCGGGCACAGATACGCAGTATTTT.

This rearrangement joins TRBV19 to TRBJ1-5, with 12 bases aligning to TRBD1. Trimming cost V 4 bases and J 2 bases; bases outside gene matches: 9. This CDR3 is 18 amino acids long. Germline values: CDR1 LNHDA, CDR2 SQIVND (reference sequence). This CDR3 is CASSTRDRGLGGNQPQHF. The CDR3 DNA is TGTGCCAGTAGTACCCGGGACAGGGGGCTTGGTGGCAATCAGCCCCAGCATTTT. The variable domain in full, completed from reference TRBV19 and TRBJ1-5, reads DGGITQSPKYLFRKEGQNVTLSCEQNLNHDAMYWYRQDPGQGLRLIYYSQIVNDFQKGDIAEGYSVSREKKESFPLTVTSAQKNPTAFYLCASSTRDRGLGGNQPQHFGDGTRLSIL.

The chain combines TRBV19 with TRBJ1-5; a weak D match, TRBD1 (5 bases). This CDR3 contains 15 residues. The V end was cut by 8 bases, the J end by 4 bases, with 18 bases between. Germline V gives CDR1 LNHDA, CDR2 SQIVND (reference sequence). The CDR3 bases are TGTGCCAGTCGACTGTCCAGGGCGGGGAATCAGCCCCAGCATTTT. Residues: CASRLSRAGNQPQHF.

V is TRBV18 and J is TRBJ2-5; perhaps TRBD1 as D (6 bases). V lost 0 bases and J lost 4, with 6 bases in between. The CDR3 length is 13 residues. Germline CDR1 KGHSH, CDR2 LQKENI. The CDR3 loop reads CASSPPDRETQYF. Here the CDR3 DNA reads TGTGCCAGCTCACCACCGGACAGAGAGACCCAGTACTTC.

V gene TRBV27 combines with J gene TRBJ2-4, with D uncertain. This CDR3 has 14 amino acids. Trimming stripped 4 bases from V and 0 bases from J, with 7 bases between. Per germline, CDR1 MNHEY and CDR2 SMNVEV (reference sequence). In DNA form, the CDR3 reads TGTGCCAGCAGTTCGCTACTAGCCAAAAACATTCAGTACTTC. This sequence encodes CASSSLLAKNIQYF.

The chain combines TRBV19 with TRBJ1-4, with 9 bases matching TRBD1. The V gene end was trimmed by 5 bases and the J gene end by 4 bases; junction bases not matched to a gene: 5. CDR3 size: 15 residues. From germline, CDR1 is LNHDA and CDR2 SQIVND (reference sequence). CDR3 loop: CASSVPGQGNEKLFF. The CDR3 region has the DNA TGTGCCAGTAGTGTCCCGGGACAGGGTAATGAAAAACTGTTTTTT.

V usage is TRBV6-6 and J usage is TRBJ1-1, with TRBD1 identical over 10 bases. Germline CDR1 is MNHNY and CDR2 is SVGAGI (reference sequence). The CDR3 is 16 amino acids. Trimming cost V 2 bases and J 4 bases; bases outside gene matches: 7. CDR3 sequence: CASSYPPGTGVTEAFF. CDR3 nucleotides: TGTGCCAGCAGTTACCCCCCCGGGACAGGGGTCACTGAAGCTTTCTTT.

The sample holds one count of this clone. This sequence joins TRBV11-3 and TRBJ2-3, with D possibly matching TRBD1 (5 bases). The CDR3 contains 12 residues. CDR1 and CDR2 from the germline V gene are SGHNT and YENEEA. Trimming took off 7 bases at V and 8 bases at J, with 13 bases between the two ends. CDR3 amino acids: CASTQGEGTQYF. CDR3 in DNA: TGTGCCAGCACCCAAGGGGAAGGTACGCAGTATTTT.

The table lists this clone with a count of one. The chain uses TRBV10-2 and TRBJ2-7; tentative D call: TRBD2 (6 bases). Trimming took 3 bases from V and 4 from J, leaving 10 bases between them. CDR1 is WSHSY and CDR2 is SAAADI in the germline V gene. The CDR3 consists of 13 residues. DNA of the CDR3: TGCGCCAGCAGTGATACTAGCAGGTACGAGCAGTACTTC. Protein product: CASSDTSRYEQYF.

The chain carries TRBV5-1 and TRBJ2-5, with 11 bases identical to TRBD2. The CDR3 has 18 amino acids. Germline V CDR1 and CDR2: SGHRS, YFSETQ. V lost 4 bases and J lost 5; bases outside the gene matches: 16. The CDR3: CASSPTSGTSGAGETQYF. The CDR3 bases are TGCGCCAGCAGCCCCACCTCCGGGACTAGCGGCGCCGGGGAGACCCAGTACTTC.

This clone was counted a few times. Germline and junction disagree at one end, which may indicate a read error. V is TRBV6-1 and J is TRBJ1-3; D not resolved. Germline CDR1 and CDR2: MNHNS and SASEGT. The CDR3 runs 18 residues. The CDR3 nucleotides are TGTGCCAGCAGTAAAGCTCGCTGGGAGGGAATCTCTGGAAACACCATATATTTT. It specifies CASSKARWEGISGNTIYF.

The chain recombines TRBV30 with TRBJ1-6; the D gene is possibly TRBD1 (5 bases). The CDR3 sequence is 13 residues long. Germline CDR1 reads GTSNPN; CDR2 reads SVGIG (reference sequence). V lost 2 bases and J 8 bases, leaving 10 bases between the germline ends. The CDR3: CAWSPGGDSPLHF. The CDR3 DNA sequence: TGTGCCTGGAGTCCGGGGGGGGATTCACCCCTCCACTTT.

This CDR3 is CASSFSSGTQYEQYF. The CDR3 nucleotides read TGTGCCAGCAGCTTTTCATCCGGGACACAGTACGAGCAGTACTTC. The J gene is TRBJ2-7, the V gene TRBV7-9; tentative D call: TRBD1 (6 bases). This CDR3 contains 15 residues. V was shortened by 3 bases and J by 4 bases, with 16 bases between the two germline ends. Germline CDR1 and CDR2: SEHNR and FQNEAQ (reference sequence).

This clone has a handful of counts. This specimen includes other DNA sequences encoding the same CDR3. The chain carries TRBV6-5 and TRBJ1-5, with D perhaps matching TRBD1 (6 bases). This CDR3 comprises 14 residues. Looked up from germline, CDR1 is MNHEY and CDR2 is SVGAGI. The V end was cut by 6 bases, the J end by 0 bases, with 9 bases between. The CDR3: CASRHRDSNQPQHF. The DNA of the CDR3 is TGTGCCAGCAGGCACAGGGATAGCAATCAGCCCCAGCATTTT.

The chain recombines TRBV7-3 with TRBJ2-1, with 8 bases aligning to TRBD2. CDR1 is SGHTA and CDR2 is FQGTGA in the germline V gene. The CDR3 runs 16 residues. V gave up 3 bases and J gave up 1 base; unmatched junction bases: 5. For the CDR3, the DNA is TGTGCCAGCAGCTTGATACTAGCGGATTCCTACAATGAGCAGTTCTTC. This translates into CASSLILADSYNEQFF. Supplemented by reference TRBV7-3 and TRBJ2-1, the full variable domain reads GAGVSQTPSNKVTEKGKYVELRCDPISGHTALYWYRQSLGQGPEFLIYFQGTGAADDSGLPNDRFFAVRPEGSVSTLKIQRTERGDSAVYLCASSLILADSYNEQFFGPGTRLTVL.

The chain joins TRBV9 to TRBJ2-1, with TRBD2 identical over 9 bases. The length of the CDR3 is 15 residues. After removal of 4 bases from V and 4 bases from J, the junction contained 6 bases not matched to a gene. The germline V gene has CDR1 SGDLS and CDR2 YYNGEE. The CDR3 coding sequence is TGTGCCAGCAGCATAAGCGGGGGGCCATACAATGAGCAGTTCTTC. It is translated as CASSISGGPYNEQFF. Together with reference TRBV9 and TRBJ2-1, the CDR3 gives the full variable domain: DSGVTQTPKHLITATGQRVTLRCSPRSGDLSVYWYQQSLDQGLQFLIQYYNGEERAKGNILERFSAQQFPDLHSELNLSSLELGDSALYFCASSISGGPYNEQFFGPGTRLTVL.